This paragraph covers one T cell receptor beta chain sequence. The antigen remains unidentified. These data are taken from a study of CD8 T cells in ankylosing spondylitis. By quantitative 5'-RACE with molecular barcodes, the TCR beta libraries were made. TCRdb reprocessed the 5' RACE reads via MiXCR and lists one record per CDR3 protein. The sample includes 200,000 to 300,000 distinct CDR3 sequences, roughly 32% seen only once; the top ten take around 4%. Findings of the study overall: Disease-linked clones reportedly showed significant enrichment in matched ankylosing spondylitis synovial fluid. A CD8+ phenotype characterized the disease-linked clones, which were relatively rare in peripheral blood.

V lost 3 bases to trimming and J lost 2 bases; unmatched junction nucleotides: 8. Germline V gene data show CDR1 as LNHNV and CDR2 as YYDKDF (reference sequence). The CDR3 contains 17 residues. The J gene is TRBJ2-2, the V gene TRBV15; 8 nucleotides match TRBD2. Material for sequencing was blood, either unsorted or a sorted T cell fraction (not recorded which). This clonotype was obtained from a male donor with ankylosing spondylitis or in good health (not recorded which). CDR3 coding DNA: TGTGCCACCAGCAGCTCCAGCGGGGGTCCTAACACCGGGGAGCTGTTTTTT. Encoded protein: CATSSSSGGPNTGELFF.